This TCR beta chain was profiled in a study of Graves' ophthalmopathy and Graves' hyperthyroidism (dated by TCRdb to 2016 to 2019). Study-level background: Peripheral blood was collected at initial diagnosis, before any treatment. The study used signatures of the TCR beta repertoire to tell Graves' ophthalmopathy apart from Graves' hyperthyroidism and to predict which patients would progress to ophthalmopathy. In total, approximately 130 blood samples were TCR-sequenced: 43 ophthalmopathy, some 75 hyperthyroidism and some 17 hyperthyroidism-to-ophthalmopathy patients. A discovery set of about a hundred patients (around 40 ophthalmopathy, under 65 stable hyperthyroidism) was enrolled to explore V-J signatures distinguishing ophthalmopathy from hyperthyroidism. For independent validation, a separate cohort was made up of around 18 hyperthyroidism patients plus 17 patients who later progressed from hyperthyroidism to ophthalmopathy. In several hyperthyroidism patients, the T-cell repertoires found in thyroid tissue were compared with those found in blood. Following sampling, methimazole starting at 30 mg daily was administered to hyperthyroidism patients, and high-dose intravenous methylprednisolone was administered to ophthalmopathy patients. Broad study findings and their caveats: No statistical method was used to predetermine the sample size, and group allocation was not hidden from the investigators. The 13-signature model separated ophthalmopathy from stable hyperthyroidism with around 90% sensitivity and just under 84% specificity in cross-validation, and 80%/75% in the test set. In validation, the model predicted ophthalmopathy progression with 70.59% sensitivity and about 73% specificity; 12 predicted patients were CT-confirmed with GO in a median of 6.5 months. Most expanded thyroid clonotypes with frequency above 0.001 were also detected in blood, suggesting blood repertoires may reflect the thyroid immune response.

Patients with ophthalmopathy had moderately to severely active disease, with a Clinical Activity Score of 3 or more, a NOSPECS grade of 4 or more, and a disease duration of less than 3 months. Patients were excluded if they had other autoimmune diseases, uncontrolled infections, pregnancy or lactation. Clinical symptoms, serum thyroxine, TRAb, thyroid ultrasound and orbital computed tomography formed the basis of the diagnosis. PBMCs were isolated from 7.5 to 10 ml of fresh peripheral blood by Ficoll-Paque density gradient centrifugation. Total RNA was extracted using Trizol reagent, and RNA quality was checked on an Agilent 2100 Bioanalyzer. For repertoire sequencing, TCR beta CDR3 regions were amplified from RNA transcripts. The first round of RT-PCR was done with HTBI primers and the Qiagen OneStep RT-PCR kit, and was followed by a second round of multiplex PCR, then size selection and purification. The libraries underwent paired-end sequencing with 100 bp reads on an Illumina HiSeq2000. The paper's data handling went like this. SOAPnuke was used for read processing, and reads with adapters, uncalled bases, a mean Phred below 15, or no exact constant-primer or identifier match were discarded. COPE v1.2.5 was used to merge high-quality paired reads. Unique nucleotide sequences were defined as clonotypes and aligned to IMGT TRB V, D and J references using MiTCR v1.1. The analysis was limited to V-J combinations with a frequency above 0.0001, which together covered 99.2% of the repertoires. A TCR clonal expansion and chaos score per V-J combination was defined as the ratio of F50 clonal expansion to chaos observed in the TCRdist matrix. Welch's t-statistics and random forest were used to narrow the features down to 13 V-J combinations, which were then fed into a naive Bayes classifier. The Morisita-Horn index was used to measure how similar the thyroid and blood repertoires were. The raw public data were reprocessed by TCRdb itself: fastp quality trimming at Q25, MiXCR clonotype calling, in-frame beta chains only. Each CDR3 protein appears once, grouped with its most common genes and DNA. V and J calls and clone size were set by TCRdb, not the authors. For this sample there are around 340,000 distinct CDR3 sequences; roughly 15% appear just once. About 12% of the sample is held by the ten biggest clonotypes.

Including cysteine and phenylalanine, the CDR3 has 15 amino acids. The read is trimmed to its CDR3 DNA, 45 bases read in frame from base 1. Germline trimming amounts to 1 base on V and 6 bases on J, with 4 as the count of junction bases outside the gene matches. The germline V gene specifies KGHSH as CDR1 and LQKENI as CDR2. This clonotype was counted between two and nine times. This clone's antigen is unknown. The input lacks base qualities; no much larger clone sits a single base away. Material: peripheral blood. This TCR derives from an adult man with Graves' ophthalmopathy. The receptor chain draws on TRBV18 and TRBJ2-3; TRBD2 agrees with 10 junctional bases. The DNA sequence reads TGTGCCAGCTCACCACGCGCTAGCGGGGGCGATACGCAGTATTTT. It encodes CASSPRASGGDTQYF.